A single sample gave rise to the 29 T cell receptor beta chains below, sequenced in a study of beta chain features in type 1 diabetes. As every portion of the isolated RNA was reverse transcribed, the sequencing read expressed TCRB transcripts. TCRdb keeps only in-frame clones here, not all; method: immunoSEQ multiplex PCR. Of just over 600,000 clones in the sample, 15% to 17% were seen once. Sequencing used naive CD4+ T cells from blood. Source of these receptors: a man younger than 35 in good health.

The chain has TRBV5-6 and TRBJ2-6; 7 bases fit TRBD1. The germline CDR1 and CDR2 sequences are SGHDT and YYEEEE. The V segment lost 7 bases and the J segment 0 bases; nucleotides outside the gene matches: 7. This CDR3 comprises 16 residues. The CDR3 DNA sequence: TGTGCCAGCGGCAGGGACAGCTCCTCTGGGGCCAACGTCCTGACTTTC. Translation gives CASGRDSSSGANVLTF.

This clone was found a few times. The J gene is TRBJ1-6, the V gene TRBV2; 8 bases are a match to TRBD1. The germline V gene has CDR1 SNHLY and CDR2 FYNNEI. This CDR3 region has 14 residues. The trim removed 7 bases at V and 8 bases at J, leaving 7 bases unmatched. The CDR3 nucleotides are TGTGCCAGCATTGTAGACAGGGGACATTCACCCCTCCACTTT. Translating it yields CASIVDRGHSPLHF.

This clone was counted between two and nine times. V is TRBV23-1 and J is TRBJ1-4, with a possible D match to TRBD1 (6 bases). TRBV23-1 counts as an open reading frame of uncertain function. The CDR3 covers 17 residues. V lost 10 bases and J lost 4, with 25 bases in between. In DNA form, the CDR3 reads TGCGCCACCCCAGCCGGGGGCAACTATTCAAATAATGAAAAACTGTTTTTT. Protein sequence: CATPAGGNYSNNEKLFF.

This clone has more than one count but fewer than ten. CDR3 residues: CASSRGGLGKNIQYF. CDR3 nucleotides: TGTGCCAGCAGCCGCGGGGGGTTAGGGAAAAACATTCAGTACTTC. The genes are TRBV6-5 and TRBJ2-4, with 8 bases aligning to TRBD2. The CDR3 loop spans 15 amino acids. Trimming removed 6 bases from V and 4 bases from J; junction bases left unmatched: 8. Germline CDR1 is MNHEY and CDR2 is SVGAGI.

V and J are TRBV28 and TRBJ2-7, with TRBD1 matching 9 bases. The V segment lost 3 bases and the J segment 5 bases; nucleotides outside the gene matches: 8. Germline lookup yields CDR1 MDHEN and CDR2 SYDVKM. CDR3 size: 15 residues. The CDR3 sequence is CASSFAGTGLDEQYF. The CDR3 coding sequence is TGTGCCAGCAGTTTTGCGGGGACAGGGCTCGACGAGCAGTACTTC.

This chain joins TRBV2 and TRBJ1-3, with TRBD1 matching 9 bases. CDR1 and CDR2 (germline): SNHLY, FYNNEI. V was clipped by 6 bases and J by 2 bases; unmatched bases: 5. This CDR3 contains 15 residues. CDR3 amino acids: CASRPGDRAGNTIYF. The CDR3 DNA follows: TGTGCCAGCAGGCCGGGGGACAGGGCTGGAAACACCATATATTTT.

As concerns this clone: This specimen includes other DNA sequences encoding the same CDR3. This sequence joins TRBV7-2 and TRBJ2-7, with no clear D. CDR3 length: 12 amino acids. Looked up from germline, CDR1 is SGHTA and CDR2 is FQGNSA. Trimming cost V 1 base and J 4 bases, with 5 bases left between them. The CDR3 loop is CASSLESYEQYF. The CDR3 DNA reads as TGTGCCAGCAGCTTAGAATCTTACGAGCAGTACTTC.

The chain combines TRBV28 with TRBJ1-2; the D is unclear. V lost 2 bases and J 5 bases, leaving 6 bases between the germline ends. The V gene's germline CDR1 is MDHEN and CDR2 SYDVKM. This CDR3 comprises 12 residues. The CDR3 bases are TGTGCCAGCAGTTTACGGCTATATGGCTACACCTTC. Translated: CASSLRLYGYTF.

The rearrangement uses TRBV7-8 and TRBJ2-2; 11 positions agree with TRBD1. Trimming took 8 bases from V and 7 from J; bases not matched to a gene: 6. The germline gives CDR1 SGHVS, CDR2 FQNEAQ. The CDR3 is 14 amino acids. CDR3 in amino acids: CASGEDRGLGELFF. CDR3 bases: TGTGCCAGCGGAGAGGACAGGGGGCTCGGGGAGCTGTTTTTT.

This clone was counted between two and nine times. The rearrangement links TRBV28 to TRBJ1-2; D remains unclear. The germline V and J ends were trimmed by 7 bases and 5 bases, with 17 bases remaining between them. The CDR3 has 14 amino acids. The germline V gene encodes CDR1 MDHEN and CDR2 SYDVKM. CDR3: CASTWTAPEYGYTF. In DNA, the CDR3 is TGTGCCAGCACCTGGACTGCCCCGGAGTATGGCTACACCTTC.

This clone occurred a few times. V and J are TRBV30 and TRBJ1-2, with D possibly matching TRBD1 (5 bases). CDR1 is GTSNPN, CDR2 SVGIG, per germline (reference sequence). V was trimmed by 4 bases and J by 2 bases, leaving 8 bases between them. There are 12 residues in the CDR3. Written as DNA, the CDR3 is TGTGCCTGGAATGGGGGGAACTATGGCTACACCTTC. It is translated as CAWNGGNYGYTF.

V usage is TRBV4-2 and J usage is TRBJ1-5, with D perhaps matching TRBD1 (5 bases). The CDR3 contains 16 residues. Trimming left V 0 bases short and J 4 bases short, with 13 bases between. CDR1 LGHNA and CDR2 YNFKEQ come from the germline V gene. CDR3 in amino acids: CASSQDPNRWNQPQHF. In nucleotides, the CDR3 is TGTGCCAGCAGCCAAGATCCGAACAGGTGGAATCAGCCCCAGCATTTT.

This clone was found a few times. The V and J genes are TRBV4-1 and TRBJ1-5; 9 nucleotides match TRBD1. After removal of 4 bases from V and 4 bases from J, the junction contained 11 bases not matched to a gene. This CDR3 has 17 residues. In germline, CDR1 is MGHRA, CDR2 YSYEKL. CDR3: CASSLMGGTGKNQPQHF. CDR3 in DNA: TGCGCCAGCAGCCTCATGGGAGGGACAGGGAAGAATCAGCCCCAGCATTTT.

Only a few counts were recorded for this clone. This chain joins TRBV6-5 and TRBJ2-5, with D tentatively TRBD1 (6 bases). Germline V gene lookup returns CDR1 MNHEY and CDR2 SVGAGI. This CDR3 region has 13 residues. Trimming removed 7 bases from V and 2 bases from J, with 11 bases in between. In DNA form, the CDR3 reads TGTGCCAGCACCACAGGGACACAAGAGACCCAGTACTTC. It yields the protein CASTTGTQETQYF.

This chain links TRBV27 with TRBJ2-7; D remains unclear. CDR1 and CDR2 from the germline V gene are MNHEY and SMNVEV (reference sequence). Between the trimmed V and J ends, which lost 6 bases and 2 bases, there was a span of 11 bases. This CDR3 region has 13 residues. CDR3 sequence: CASSRRTPYEQYF. The CDR3 DNA follows: TGTGCCAGCAGCCGGCGTACACCCTACGAGCAGTACTTC.

This clone was counted between two and nine times. The rearrangement links TRBV7-3 to TRBJ1-3; no definite D call. The CDR3 length is 14 residues. Germline loops: CDR1 SGHTA, CDR2 FQGTGA. Trimming shortened V by 7 bases and J by 0 bases, and 10 bases separated the two germline ends. CDR3 sequence (DNA): TGTGCCAGCAACGCATGCTGCTCTGGAAACACCATATATTTT. Translation: CASNACCSGNTIYF.

In this sample, this clone turned up a few times. The chain carries TRBV9 and TRBJ1-2; maybe TRBD1 (5 bases). The CDR3 is made up of 12 amino acids. V was cut by 0 bases and J by 7 bases, with 7 bases left in between. Germline CDR1 and CDR2: SGDLS and YYNGEE. CDR3 protein: CASSVDGGGYTF. CDR3 coding DNA: TGTGCCAGCAGCGTAGATGGGGGTGGCTACACCTTC.

The chain couples TRBV4-1 to TRBJ2-3, with a tentative D call TRBD2 (6 bases). This CDR3 is built from 17 residues. Germline lookup yields CDR1 MGHRA and CDR2 YSYEKL. V was shortened by 3 bases and J by 4 bases, with 20 bases between the two germline ends. DNA for the CDR3: TGCGCCAGCAGCCATGAGATGGGACTCCTTGGGGCAGATACGCAGTATTTT. The encoded protein is CASSHEMGLLGADTQYF.

V and J are TRBV7-3 and TRBJ1-1; D possibly corresponds to TRBD1 (5 bases). V was pared by 7 bases and J by 5 bases, with 14 bases between. The CDR3 loop spans 13 amino acids. The germline gives CDR1 SGHTA, CDR2 FQGTGA. CDR3 in amino acids: CASTHSDRTEAFF. Here the CDR3 DNA reads TGTGCCAGCACCCATTCCGACAGAACTGAAGCTTTCTTT.

This chain uses TRBV28 with TRBJ1-2; tentatively, D is TRBD1 (5 bases). The CDR3 is 16 residues long. V was trimmed by 4 bases and J by 0 bases, leaving 15 bases between them. Germline V CDR1 and CDR2: MDHEN, SYDVKM. The CDR3 DNA reads TGTGCCAGCAGTTCATATATGGAGGACACTAACTATGGCTACACCTTC. It yields the protein CASSSYMEDTNYGYTF.

The chain has TRBV19 and TRBJ2-6; TRBD2 is a possible D gene (7 bases). Germline CDR1 is LNHDA and CDR2 is SQIVND (reference sequence). Trimming removed 6 bases at V and 0 bases at J, with 21 bases between. This CDR3 contains 19 residues. The CDR3 spells CASSPTGGPLFSGANVLTF. The CDR3 nucleotides are TGTGCCAGTAGCCCTACCGGGGGGCCCTTATTCTCTGGGGCCAACGTCCTGACTTTC.

The chain joins TRBV7-2 to TRBJ2-3; D is uncertain. Germline assignment: CDR1 SGHTA and CDR2 FQGNSA. Trimming took off 4 bases at V and 0 bases at J, with 14 bases between the two ends. There are 16 residues in the CDR3. The CDR3: CASSSAGPASTDTQYF. CDR3 nucleotide sequence: TGTGCCAGCAGCTCCGCTGGGCCCGCTAGCACAGATACGCAGTATTTT.

The rearrangement links TRBV29-1 to TRBJ2-3, with D uncertain. Trimming cost V 2 bases and J 0 bases, with 3 bases left between them. Germline V gives CDR1 SQVTM, CDR2 ANQGSEA. The CDR3 is 12 amino acids. The CDR3 sequence is CSVEQSTDTQYF. CDR3 bases: TGCAGCGTTGAACAGAGCACAGATACGCAGTATTTT.

The chain uses TRBV7-2 and TRBJ2-7; maybe TRBD2 (6 bases). This CDR3 region has 14 residues. The ends were cut back, 8 bases at V and 2 bases at J, with 16 bases in the middle. Germline V CDR1 and CDR2: SGHTA, FQGNSA. CDR3 sequence: CASGRRERTYEQYF. The CDR3 coding sequence is TGTGCCAGCGGCAGGAGGGAGAGGACCTACGAGCAGTACTTC.

The J gene is TRBJ2-1, the V gene TRBV7-2; TRBD2 matches at 10 bases. Germline-derived CDR1 and CDR2 are SGHTA and FQGNSA. The CDR3 is made up of 16 amino acids. V was clipped by 5 bases and J by 3 bases; unmatched bases: 7. This chain's CDR3 is CASSTSGRALYNEQFF. The CDR3 DNA sequence: TGTGCCAGCAGCACCAGCGGGAGGGCCCTCTACAATGAGCAGTTCTTC. The full variable domain, in which reference TRBV7-2 and TRBJ2-1 provide the parts outside the CDR3, is GAGVSQSPSNKVTEKGKDVELRCDPISGHTALYWYRQSLGQGLEFLIYFQGNSAPDKSGLPSDRFSAERTGGSVSTLTIQRTQQEDSAVYLCASSTSGRALYNEQFFGPGTRLTVL.

In its sample, this clone was seen a few times. The chain carries TRBV9 and TRBJ2-6, with D possibly being TRBD2 (5 bases). CDR3 length: 15 amino acids. V lost 2 bases, J lost 1 base, and 7 bases lay in between. Germline assignment: CDR1 SGDLS and CDR2 YYNGEE. CDR3 loop: CASSVRLSGANVLTF. The CDR3 DNA sequence: TGTGCCAGCAGCGTCAGACTATCTGGGGCCAACGTCCTGACTTTC.

This chain links TRBV7-3 with TRBJ2-3; D is unclear. There are 13 residues in the CDR3. The germline gives CDR1 SGHTA, CDR2 FQGTGA. Trimming left V 5 bases short and J 0 bases short, with 6 bases between. The CDR3 loop reads CASSRLSTDTQYF. In nucleotides, the CDR3 is TGTGCCAGCAGCCGACTCAGCACAGATACGCAGTATTTT.

The table lists this clone with a few counts. The chain carries TRBV27 and TRBJ1-1, with 7 bases that match TRBD1. J gave up 0 bases and V 0 bases, and 1 base lay outside the gene matches. The CDR3 totals 15 residues. Per the germline V gene, CDR1 is MNHEY and CDR2 is SMNVEV (reference sequence). The CDR3 DNA sequence: TGTGCCAGCAGTTTATCGGGGACAGTGAACACTGAAGCTTTCTTT. The encoded protein is CASSLSGTVNTEAFF.

This chain connects TRBV14 to TRBJ2-7; D gene unclear. Per the germline V gene, CDR1 is SGHDN and CDR2 is FVKESK. This CDR3 is built from 15 residues. Deletions cut 4 bases from V and 6 bases from J, with 19 bases between. The CDR3 here is CASSPRATPALEQYF. The DNA of the CDR3 is TGTGCCAGCAGCCCACGGGCAACCCCAGCCCTCGAGCAGTACTTC.